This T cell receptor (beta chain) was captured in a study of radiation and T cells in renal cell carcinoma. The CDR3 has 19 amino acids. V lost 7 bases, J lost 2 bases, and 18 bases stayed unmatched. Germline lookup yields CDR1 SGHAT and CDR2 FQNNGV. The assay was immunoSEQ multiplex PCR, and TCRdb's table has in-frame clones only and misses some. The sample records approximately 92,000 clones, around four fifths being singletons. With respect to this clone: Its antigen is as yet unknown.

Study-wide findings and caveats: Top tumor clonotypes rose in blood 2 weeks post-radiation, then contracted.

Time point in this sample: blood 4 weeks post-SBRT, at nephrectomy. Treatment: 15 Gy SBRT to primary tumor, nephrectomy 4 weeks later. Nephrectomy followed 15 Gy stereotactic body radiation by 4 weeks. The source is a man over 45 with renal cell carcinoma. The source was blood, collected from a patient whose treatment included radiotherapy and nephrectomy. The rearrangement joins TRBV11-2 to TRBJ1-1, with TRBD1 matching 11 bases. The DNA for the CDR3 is TGTGCCAGCAACGAGAGAGGGACAGGGGGGTATTTCAGAAACACTGAAGCTTTCTTT. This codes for CASNERGTGGYFRNTEAFF.